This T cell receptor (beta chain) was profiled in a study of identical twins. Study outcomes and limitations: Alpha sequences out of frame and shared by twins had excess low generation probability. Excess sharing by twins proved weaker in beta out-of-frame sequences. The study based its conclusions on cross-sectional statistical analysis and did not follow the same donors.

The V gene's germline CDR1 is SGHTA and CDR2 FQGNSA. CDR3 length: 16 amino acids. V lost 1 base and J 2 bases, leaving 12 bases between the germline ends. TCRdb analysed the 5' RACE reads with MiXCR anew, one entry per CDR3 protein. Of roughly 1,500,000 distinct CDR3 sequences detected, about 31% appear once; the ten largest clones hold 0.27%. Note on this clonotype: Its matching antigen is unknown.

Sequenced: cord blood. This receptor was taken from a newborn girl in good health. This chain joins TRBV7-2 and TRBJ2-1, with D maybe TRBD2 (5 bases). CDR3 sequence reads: CASSLGPGYAYNEQFF. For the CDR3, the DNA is TGTGCCAGCAGCTTAGGCCCGGGGTATGCCTACAATGAGCAGTTCTTC.